The following is a T cell receptor beta chain sequence with its context. The sample comes from a study of blood T cell repertoires in COVID-19. The J segment lost 1 base and the V segment lost 3 bases, leaving 4 bases of the junction unmatched. Germline V gene lookup returns CDR1 SEHNR and CDR2 FQNEAQ (reference sequence). The CDR3 spans 16 residues. In the original analysis: From reference gene primer amplification, estimates of nucleated cell counts were derived. Libraries were prepared by immunoSEQ multiplex PCR; TCRdb keeps only in-frame clonotypes and omits some of them. From that table come the V and J calls and clone size; the DNA was used to work out D and trimming. The sample holds tens of thousands of clones, approximately 91% seen once.

The V call is TRBV7-9, the J call TRBJ1-1; 11 bases align to TRBD1. Source material: peripheral blood. The receptor was derived from a human donor in a cohort sampled during active COVID-19. The CDR3 is CASSFRTGGWNTEAFF. The CDR3 coding sequence is TGTGCCAGCAGCTTTCGGACAGGGGGCTGGAACACTGAAGCTTTCTTT.